The clone carrying this T cell receptor beta chain was seen repeatedly, ten times or more. The data originate from a study of T-cell reconstitution after alpha-beta-depleted transplantation in children. Unique molecular identifiers were incorporated when the TCRbeta library was constructed. TCRdb used MiXCR to reprocess the PCR reads, holding one entry per CDR3 protein. The sample carries 98,000 or so distinct CDR3 sequences, about 6.4% recorded once. Looked up from germline, CDR1 is SEHNR and CDR2 is FQNEAQ (reference sequence). The CDR3 length is 14 residues. V was pared by 2 bases and J by 1 base, with 1 base of the junction left unmatched.

The rearrangement links TRBV7-9 to TRBJ2-7, with 8 bases lining up with TRBD1. Sample: PBMCs, mostly from graft donor cells, taken 360 days after TCRalphabeta/CD19-depleted stem cell transplant. This TCR was sampled from a male patient aged 2-15 years who had a stem cell transplant for acute lymphoblastic leukemia, so the T cells may come from the graft donor. CDR3 sequence reads: CASSLWDRSYEQYF. The CDR3 nucleotides are TGTGCCAGCAGCTTATGGGACAGGTCCTACGAGCAGTACTTC.